These 21 T cell receptor beta chains originate from one sample sequenced in a study of T-cell reconstitution after alpha-beta-depleted transplantation in children (dated by TCRdb to 2016 to 2017). Libraries came from PCR. The data were produced on an Illumina HiSeq 2500. TCR library preparation used molecular barcoding, with unique molecular identifiers applied to normalize quantification of the TCRbeta repertoire. In-frame beta chains were kept once TCRdb had trimmed the public reads at Q25 with fastp and called clones with MiXCR. Each entry is one CDR3 protein sequence, shown with its most common DNA and genes. Within this sample are approximately 640,000 distinct CDR3 sequences, with approximately 17% of them counted one time only. The ten largest account for 1.1% of the sample. Specimen: PBMCs from the stem cell graft donor, collected from the stem cell graft. Receptor source: a human donor who donated a stem cell graft to a child with acute myeloid leukemia.

Many counts were recorded for this clonotype. The chain uses TRBV29-1 and TRBJ2-2; 12 positions agree with TRBD2. CDR1 is SQVTM and CDR2 is ANQGSEA in the germline V gene. The V segment lost 8 bases and the J segment 3 bases; nucleotides outside the gene matches: 4. This CDR3 contains 14 residues. This chain's CDR3 is CSSSGGADTGELFF. CDR3 bases: TGCAGCTCTAGCGGGGGGGCGGACACCGGGGAGCTGTTTTTT.

The chain joins TRBV5-1 to TRBJ2-5; 12 nucleotides agree with TRBD2. The CDR3 runs 15 residues. Trimming took 3 bases from V and 4 from J; bases not matched to a gene: 4. Looked up from germline, CDR1 is SGHRS and CDR2 is YFSETQ. DNA for the CDR3: TGCGCCAGCAGCTACGGGGGACTAGCGGGAGAGACCCAGTACTTC. Translating it yields CASSYGGLAGETQYF. The full variable domain, rest sourced from reference TRBV5-1 and TRBJ2-5, is KAGVTQTPRYLIKTRGQQVTLSCSPISGHRSVSWYQQTPGQGLQFLFEYFSETQRNKGNFPGRFSGRQFSNSRSEMNVSTLELGDSALYLCASSYGGLAGETQYFGPGTRLLVL.

V usage is TRBV5-6 and J usage is TRBJ2-3; 7 bases are shared with TRBD2. CDR3 length: 15 residues. V shed 5 bases and J 6 bases; nucleotides not matched to a gene: 12. The V gene's germline CDR1 is SGHDT and CDR2 YYEEEE. CDR3 sequence reads: CASRSPWGGTDTQYF. The CDR3 bases are TGTGCCAGCAGGTCTCCCTGGGGGGGGACGGATACGCAGTATTTT.

This CDR3 is CASSYSGNPQYF. Written as DNA, the CDR3 is TGTGCCAGCAGTTACTCGGGAAACCCCCAGTACTTC. V usage is TRBV6-2 or TRBV6-3 and J usage is TRBJ2-5; D uncertain. This CDR3 comprises 12 residues. Germline V gene lookup returns CDR1 MNHEY and CDR2 SVGEGT. Trimming removed 0 bases at V and 9 bases at J, with 8 bases between.

The V call is TRBV5-5, the J call TRBJ1-6; TRBD1 might be the D (5 bases). Germline CDR1 reads SGHKS; CDR2 reads YYEKEE (reference sequence). V was shortened by 6 bases and J by 9 bases, with 16 bases between the two germline ends. The CDR3 covers 14 residues. The CDR3 nucleotides are TGTGCCAGCATGCGGGGCTTAGGGAGTTCACCCCTCCACTTT. Encoded protein: CASMRGLGSSPLHF.

This clonotype appeared once. This may be a read error, as it is one base from a much larger clone. CDR3 DNA sequence: TGCAGTGCTATGGGGACAGGGGGCACCGGGGAGCTGTTTTTT. This gives the protein CSAMGTGGTGELFF. This chain uses TRBV20-1 with TRBJ2-2, with 11 positions matching TRBD1. V lost 4 bases and J lost 4; bases outside the gene matches: 2. CDR3 length: 14 residues. Per germline, CDR1 DFQATT and CDR2 SNEGSKA (reference sequence).

The chain is built from TRBV20-1 and TRBJ2-2; weak D call: TRBD2 (6 bases). Trimming cost V 5 bases and J 0 bases, with 13 bases left between them. The germline V gene has CDR1 DFQATT and CDR2 SNEGSKA (reference sequence). The length of the CDR3 is 15 residues. The CDR3 spells CSASHGLSNTGELFF. The CDR3 DNA sequence: TGCAGTGCTTCTCACGGACTATCGAACACCGGGGAGCTGTTTTTT.

As concerns this clonotype: Given a much more abundant clone one base away, this may be a read error. This chain joins TRBV5-5 and TRBJ2-7, with D possibly TRBD2 on 5 matching bases. Germline-derived CDR1 and CDR2 are SGHKS and YYEKEE (reference sequence). Trimming left V 4 bases short and J 4 bases short, with 24 bases between. The CDR3 contains 17 residues. The CDR3, as DNA: TGTGCCAGCAGCCCCCGACCAGGACCGGGGAGCGGTTACGAGCAGTACGTC. Translated, it gives CASSPRPGPGSGYEQYV.

Only a few counts were recorded for this clonotype. This rearrangement joins TRBV6-1 to TRBJ2-2; D is possibly TRBD1 (6 bases). The CDR3 runs 14 residues. V lost 9 bases and J lost 2, with 13 bases in between. The V gene's germline CDR1 is MNHNS and CDR2 SASEGT. The CDR3 DNA sequence: TGTGCCAGTTCGACAGGAATTAACACCGGGGAGCTGTTTTTT. Translated: CASSTGINTGELFF.

This clonotype has only a few counts. The chain uses TRBV3-1 and TRBJ2-1, with D tentatively TRBD1 (6 bases). V lost 7 bases and J lost 6, with 19 bases in between. Germline lookup yields CDR1 LGHDT and CDR2 YNNKEL (reference sequence). CDR3 length equals 15 residues. This CDR3 is CASTENRAWGNEQFF. CDR3 nucleotide sequence: TGTGCCAGCACCGAAAACAGGGCGTGGGGCAATGAGCAGTTCTTC.

This clonotype was seen repeatedly, ten times or more. The chain has TRBV29-1 and TRBJ2-2; the D call may be TRBD1 or TRBD2 (5 bases each). V lost 6 bases, J lost 5 bases, and 16 bases lay in between. The CDR3 is 14 residues long. Per germline, CDR1 SQVTM and CDR2 ANQGSEA. The CDR3 DNA sequence: TGCAGCGTATCCCAGGGATCGGGGACCGGGGAGCTGTTTTTT. Translation gives CSVSQGSGTGELFF.

V usage is TRBV7-8 and J usage is TRBJ2-7, with a possible D match to TRBD1 (6 bases). With 2 bases removed from V and 4 bases from J, the gap between germline ends came to 15 bases. Germline CDR1 SGHVS, CDR2 FQNEAQ. This CDR3 has 15 residues. DNA for the CDR3: TGTGCCAGCAGCTTATCCAGGGGACCCAATTACGAGCAGTACGTC. It codes for CASSLSRGPNYEQYV.

The chain combines TRBV16 with TRBJ1-1, with 7 bases lining up with TRBD1. Germline V gives CDR1 KGHSY, CDR2 FQNENV. Losses at the gene ends were 7 bases for V and 1 base for J; bases not matched to a gene: 6. The CDR3 runs 14 residues. This CDR3 reads CASNTGDENTEAFF. In nucleotides, the CDR3 is TGTGCCAGCAATACAGGGGACGAGAACACTGAAGCTTTCTTT.

Only a few counts were recorded for this clonotype. The J gene is TRBJ2-1, the V gene TRBV20-1, with unresolved D. V lost 2 bases, J lost 6 bases, and 5 bases lay in between. The length of the CDR3 is 11 residues. The germline V gene has CDR1 DFQATT and CDR2 SNEGSKA (reference sequence). The CDR3: CSARILNEQFF. DNA of the CDR3: TGCAGTGCTAGAATTCTCAATGAGCAGTTCTTC.

This clonotype was seen at least ten times. This chain links TRBV10-3 with TRBJ1-1; D call uncertain. The CDR3 totals 14 residues. Germline CDR1 and CDR2: ENHRY and SYGVKD. The V end was cut by 2 bases, the J end by 2 bases, with 9 bases between. DNA for the CDR3: TGTGCCATCAGTGAGGATCCTACAAACACTGAAGCTTTCTTT. This gives the protein CAISEDPTNTEAFF.

In this sample, this clonotype turned up a few times. The chain joins TRBV6-5 to TRBJ2-1; 8 positions agree with TRBD1. The length of the CDR3 is 12 residues. In germline, CDR1 is MNHEY, CDR2 SVGAGI. V shed 11 bases, J shed 8 bases, and the junction held 8 bases outside the gene matches. CDR3 nucleotide sequence: TGTGCCTGCTCAGGGGGCCTCGATGAGCAGTTCTTC. Amino acids: CACSGGLDEQFF.

V and J are TRBV12-3 or TRBV12-4 and TRBJ1-2; 9 nucleotides match TRBD1. J gave up 2 bases and V 4 bases, and 5 bases lay outside the gene matches. The CDR3 extends over 15 amino acids. CDR3 in amino acids: CASSWTGAGNYGYTF. CDR3 coding DNA: TGTGCCAGCAGTTGGACAGGGGCCGGCAACTATGGCTACACCTTC.

The chain uses TRBV7-3 and TRBJ2-1; 14 nucleotides line up with TRBD2. Germline V gene sequence: CDR1 SGHTA, CDR2 FQGTGA. J lost 9 bases, V lost 6 bases, and 13 bases had no gene match. The CDR3 has 17 amino acids. The CDR3 coding sequence is TGTGCCAGCAGTCGATCCTCGACTAGCGGGGGGGCCAGTGAGCAGTTCTTC. Protein: CASSRSSTSGGASEQFF.

CDR3 nucleotides: TGCAGTGCGATTAGCCTATCCCTGGGACAGATAATTGCTAACTATGGCTACACCTTC. Translation gives CSAISLSLGQIIANYGYTF. The chain uses TRBV20-1 and TRBJ1-2; 7 positions match TRBD1. The CDR3 is 19 residues long. With 6 bases clipped from V and 0 bases from J, the junction kept 22 bases outside the gene matches. Germline values: CDR1 DFQATT, CDR2 SNEGSKA (reference sequence).

The V gene is TRBV28, the J gene TRBJ2-5; D ambiguous. The CDR3 is 14 residues long. CDR1 and CDR2 (germline): MDHEN, SYDVKM. The ends were cut back, 3 bases at V and 2 bases at J, with 10 bases in the middle. The CDR3 loop reads CASSLYVGQETQYF. As DNA, the CDR3 is TGTGCCAGCAGTTTGTATGTGGGTCAAGAGACCCAGTACTTC.

This clonotype has a single count. Since a much larger clone is just one base distant, this may be a read error. The V call is TRBV12-3 or TRBV12-4, the J call TRBJ2-1; D uncertain. The length of the CDR3 is 13 residues. CDR3 residues: CASSLGGVTEQIF. CDR3 in DNA: TGTGCCAGCAGTTTAGGAGGTGTCACTGAGCAGATCTTC.